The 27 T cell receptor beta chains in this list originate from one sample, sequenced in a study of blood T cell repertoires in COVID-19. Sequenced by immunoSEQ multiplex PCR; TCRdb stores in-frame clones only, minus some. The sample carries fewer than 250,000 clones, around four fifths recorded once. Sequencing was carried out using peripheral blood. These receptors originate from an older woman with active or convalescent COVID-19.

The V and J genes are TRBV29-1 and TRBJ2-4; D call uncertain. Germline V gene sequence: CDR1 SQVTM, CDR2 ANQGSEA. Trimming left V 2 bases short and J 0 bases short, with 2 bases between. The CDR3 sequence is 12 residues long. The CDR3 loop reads CSVELAKNIQYF. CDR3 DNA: TGCAGCGTTGAACTAGCCAAAAACATTCAGTACTTC.

The CDR3 sequence: CATSRRAGGGETQYF. As DNA, the CDR3 is TGTGCCACCAGCAGGCGAGCGGGGGGAGGAGAGACCCAGTACTTC. The chain couples TRBV15 to TRBJ2-5; 9 positions agree with TRBD2. The CDR3 consists of 15 residues. Germline V gene lookup returns CDR1 LNHNV and CDR2 YYDKDF (reference sequence). The V and J ends lost 3 bases and 4 bases, in that order; junction bases with no gene match: 6.

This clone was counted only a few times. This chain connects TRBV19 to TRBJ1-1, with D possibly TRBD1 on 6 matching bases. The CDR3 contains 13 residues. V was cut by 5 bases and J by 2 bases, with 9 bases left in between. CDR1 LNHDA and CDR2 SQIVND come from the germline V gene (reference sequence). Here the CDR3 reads CASSETGNTEAFF. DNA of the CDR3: TGTGCCAGTAGTGAGACAGGTAACACTGAAGCTTTCTTT.

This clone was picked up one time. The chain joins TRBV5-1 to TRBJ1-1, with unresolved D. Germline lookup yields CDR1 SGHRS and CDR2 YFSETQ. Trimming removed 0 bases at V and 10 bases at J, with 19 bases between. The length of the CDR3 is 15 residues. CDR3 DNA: TGCGCCAGCAGCTTGGCTCTCGGTCAAGGGAGGGTAGCTTTCTTT. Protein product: CASSLALGQGRVAFF.

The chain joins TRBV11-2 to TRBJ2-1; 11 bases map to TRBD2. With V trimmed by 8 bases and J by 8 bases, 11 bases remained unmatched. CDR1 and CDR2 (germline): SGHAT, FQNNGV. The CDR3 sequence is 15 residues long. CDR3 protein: CASSGIAGGPYEQFF. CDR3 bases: TGTGCCAGCTCCGGAATAGCGGGAGGGCCTTATGAGCAGTTCTTC.

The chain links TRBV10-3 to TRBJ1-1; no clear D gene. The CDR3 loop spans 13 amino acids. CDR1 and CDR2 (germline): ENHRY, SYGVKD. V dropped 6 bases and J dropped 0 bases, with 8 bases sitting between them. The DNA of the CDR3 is TGTGCCATCAGACAAGACATGAACACTGAAGCTTTCTTT. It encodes CAIRQDMNTEAFF.

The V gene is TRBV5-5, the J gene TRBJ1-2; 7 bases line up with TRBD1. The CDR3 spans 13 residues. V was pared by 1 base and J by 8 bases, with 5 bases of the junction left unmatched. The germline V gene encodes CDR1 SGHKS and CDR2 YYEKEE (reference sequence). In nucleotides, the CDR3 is TGTGCCAGCAGCTTGACAGGGGCGGAGGGCTACACCTTC. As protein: CASSLTGAEGYTF.

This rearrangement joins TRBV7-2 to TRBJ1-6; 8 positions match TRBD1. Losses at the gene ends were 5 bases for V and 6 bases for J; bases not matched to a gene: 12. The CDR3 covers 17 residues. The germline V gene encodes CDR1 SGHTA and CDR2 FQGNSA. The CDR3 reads CASSQNRQGASNSPLHF. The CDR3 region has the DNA TGTGCCAGCAGCCAAAACCGGCAGGGGGCCTCTAATTCACCCCTCCACTTT.

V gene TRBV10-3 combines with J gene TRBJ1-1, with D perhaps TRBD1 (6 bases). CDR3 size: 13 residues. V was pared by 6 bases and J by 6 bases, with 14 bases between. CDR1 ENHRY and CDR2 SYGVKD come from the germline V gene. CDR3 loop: CAISRGEGAEAFF. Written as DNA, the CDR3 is TGTGCCATCAGCAGGGGTGAAGGCGCTGAAGCTTTCTTT.

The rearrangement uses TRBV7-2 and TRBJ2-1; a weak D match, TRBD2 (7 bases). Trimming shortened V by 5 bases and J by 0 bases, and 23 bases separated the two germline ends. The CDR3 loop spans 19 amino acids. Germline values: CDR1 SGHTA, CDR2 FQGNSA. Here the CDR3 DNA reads TGTGCCAGCAGCCCGCGAGGGGGGGGCCTAACCAACTCCTACAATGAGCAGTTCTTC. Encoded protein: CASSPRGGGLTNSYNEQFF.

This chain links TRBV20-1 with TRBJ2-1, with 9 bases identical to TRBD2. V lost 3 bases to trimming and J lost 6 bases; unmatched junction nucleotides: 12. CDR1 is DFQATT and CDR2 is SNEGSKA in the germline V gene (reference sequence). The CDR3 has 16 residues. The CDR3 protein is CSASPSRTGLANEQFF. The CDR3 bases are TGCAGTGCTAGTCCTTCGAGGACGGGACTAGCCAATGAGCAGTTCTTC.

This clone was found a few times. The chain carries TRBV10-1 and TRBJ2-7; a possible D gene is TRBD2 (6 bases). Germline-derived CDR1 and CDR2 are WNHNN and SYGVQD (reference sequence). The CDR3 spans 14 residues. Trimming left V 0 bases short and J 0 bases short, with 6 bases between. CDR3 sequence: CASSESDYSYEQYV. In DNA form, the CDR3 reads TGCGCCAGCAGTGAGTCGGACTACTCCTACGAGCAGTACGTC.

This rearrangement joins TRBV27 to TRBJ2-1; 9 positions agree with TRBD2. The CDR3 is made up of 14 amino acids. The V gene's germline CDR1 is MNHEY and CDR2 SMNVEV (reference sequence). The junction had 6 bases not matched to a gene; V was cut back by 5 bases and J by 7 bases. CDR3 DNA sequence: TGTGCCAGCAGTCCTAGCGGGGACGTGAATGAGCAGTTCTTC. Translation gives CASSPSGDVNEQFF.

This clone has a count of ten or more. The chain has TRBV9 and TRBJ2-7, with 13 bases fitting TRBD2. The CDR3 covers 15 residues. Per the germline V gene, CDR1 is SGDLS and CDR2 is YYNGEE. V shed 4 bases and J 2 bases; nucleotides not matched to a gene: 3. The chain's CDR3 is CASSPGTSGTYEQYF. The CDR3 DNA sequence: TGTGCCAGCAGCCCCGGGACTAGCGGGACCTACGAGCAGTACTTC.

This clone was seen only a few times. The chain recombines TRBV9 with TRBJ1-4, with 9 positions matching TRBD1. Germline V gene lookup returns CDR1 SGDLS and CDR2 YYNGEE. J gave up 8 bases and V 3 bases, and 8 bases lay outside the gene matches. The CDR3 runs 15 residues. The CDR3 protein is CASSAKTGGGEKLFF. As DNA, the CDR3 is TGTGCCAGCAGCGCAAAGACAGGGGGAGGAGAAAAACTGTTTTTT.

The CDR3 is CASCAGLYQPQHF. The CDR3 DNA is TGTGCCAGCTGTGCGGGACTCTATCAGCCCCAGCATTTT. The gene calls are TRBV2 and TRBJ1-5; possibly TRBD1 for D (5 bases). With 8 bases removed from V and 5 bases from J, the gap between germline ends came to 13 bases. Per the germline V gene, CDR1 is SNHLY and CDR2 is FYNNEI. This CDR3 comprises 13 residues.

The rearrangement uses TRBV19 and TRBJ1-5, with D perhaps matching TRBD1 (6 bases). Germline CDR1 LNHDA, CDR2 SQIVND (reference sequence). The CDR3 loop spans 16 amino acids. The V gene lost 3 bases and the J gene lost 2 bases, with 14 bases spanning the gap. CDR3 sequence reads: CASSMSAGVGNQPQHF. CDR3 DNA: TGTGCCAGTAGTATGTCTGCAGGGGTGGGCAATCAGCCCCAGCATTTT.

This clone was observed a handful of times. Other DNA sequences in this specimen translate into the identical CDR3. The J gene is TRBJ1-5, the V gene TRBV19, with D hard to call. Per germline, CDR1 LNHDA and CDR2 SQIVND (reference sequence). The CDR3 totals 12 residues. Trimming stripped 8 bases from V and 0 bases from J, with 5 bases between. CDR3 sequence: CASSLSNQPQHF. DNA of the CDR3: TGTGCCAGTTCTCTTAGCAATCAGCCCCAGCATTTT.

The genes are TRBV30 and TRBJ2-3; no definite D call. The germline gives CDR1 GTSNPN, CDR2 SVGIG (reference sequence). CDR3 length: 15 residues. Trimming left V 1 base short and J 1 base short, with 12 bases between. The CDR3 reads CAWSGISGGTDTQYF. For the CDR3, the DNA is TGTGCCTGGAGTGGGATTTCGGGTGGCACAGATACGCAGTATTTT.

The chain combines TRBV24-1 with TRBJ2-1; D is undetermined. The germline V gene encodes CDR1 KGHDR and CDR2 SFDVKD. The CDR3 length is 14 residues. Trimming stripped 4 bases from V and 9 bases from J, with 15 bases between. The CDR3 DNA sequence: TGTGCCACCAGTGAGCCAACCATTAGTGCTGAGCAGTTCTTC. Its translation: CATSEPTISAEQFF.

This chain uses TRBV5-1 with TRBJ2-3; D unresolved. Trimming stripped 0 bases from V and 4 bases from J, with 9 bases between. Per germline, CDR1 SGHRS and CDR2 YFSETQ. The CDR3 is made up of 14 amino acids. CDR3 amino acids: CASSLVPPSDTQYF. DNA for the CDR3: TGCGCCAGCAGCTTGGTCCCCCCGTCAGATACGCAGTATTTT.

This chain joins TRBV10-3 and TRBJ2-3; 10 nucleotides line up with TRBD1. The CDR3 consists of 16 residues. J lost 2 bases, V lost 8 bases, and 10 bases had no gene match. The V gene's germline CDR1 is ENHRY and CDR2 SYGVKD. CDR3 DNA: TGTGCCATCGAGGGACAGGGGAATTCAGACACAGATACGCAGTATTTT. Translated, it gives CAIEGQGNSDTDTQYF.

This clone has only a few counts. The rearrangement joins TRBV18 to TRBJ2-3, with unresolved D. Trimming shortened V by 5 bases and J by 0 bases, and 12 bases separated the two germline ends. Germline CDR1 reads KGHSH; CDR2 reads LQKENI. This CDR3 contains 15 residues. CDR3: CASSTVGESTDTQYF. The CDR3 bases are TGTGCCAGCTCAACGGTGGGCGAGAGCACAGATACGCAGTATTTT. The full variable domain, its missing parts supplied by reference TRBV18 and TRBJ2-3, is NAGVMQNPRHLVRRRGQEARLRCSPMKGHSHVYWYRQLPEEGLKFMVYLQKENIIDESGMPKERFSAEFPKEGPSILRIQQVVRGDSAAYFCASSTVGESTDTQYFGPGTRLTVL.

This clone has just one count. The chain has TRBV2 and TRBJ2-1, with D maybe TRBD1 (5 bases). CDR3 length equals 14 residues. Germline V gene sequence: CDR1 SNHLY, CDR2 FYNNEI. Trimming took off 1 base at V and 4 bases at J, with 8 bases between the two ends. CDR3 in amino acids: CASSEGQGYNEQFF. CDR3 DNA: TGTGCCAGCAGTGAAGGCCAGGGTTACAATGAGCAGTTCTTC.

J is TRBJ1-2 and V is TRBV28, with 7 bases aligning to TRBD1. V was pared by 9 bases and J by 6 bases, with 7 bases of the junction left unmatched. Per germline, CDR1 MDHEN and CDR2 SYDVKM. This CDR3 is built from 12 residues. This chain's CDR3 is CASSDRAHGYTF. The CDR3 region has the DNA TGTGCCAGTTCTGACAGGGCTCATGGCTACACCTTC.

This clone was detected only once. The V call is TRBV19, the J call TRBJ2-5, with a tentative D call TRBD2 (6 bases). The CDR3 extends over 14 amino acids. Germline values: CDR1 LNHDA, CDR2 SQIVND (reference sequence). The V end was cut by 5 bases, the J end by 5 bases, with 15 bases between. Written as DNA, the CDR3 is TGTGCCAGTAGTGGGCGGGGCAGGGTGGAGACCCAGTACTTC. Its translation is CASSGRGRVETQYF.

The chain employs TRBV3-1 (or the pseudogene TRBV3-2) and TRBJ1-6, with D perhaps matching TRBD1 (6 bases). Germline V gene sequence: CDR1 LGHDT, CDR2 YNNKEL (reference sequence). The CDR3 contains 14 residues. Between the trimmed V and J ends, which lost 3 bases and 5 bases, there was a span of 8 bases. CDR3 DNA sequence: TGTGCCAGCAGCCAGGGACATGATAATTCACCCCTCCACTTT. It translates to CASSQGHDNSPLHF.